This section outlines one T cell receptor (beta chain) sequence together with its context. This specimen belongs to a study of T cell changes during pregnancy in multiple sclerosis. The table came from immunoSEQ multiplex PCR; TCRdb's copy has only in-frame clones and leaves some out. The sample shows 93,000 or so clones, around nine tenths of them seen only once. The CDR3 covers 12 residues. V lost 6 bases and J 2 bases, leaving 9 bases between the germline ends. Looked up from germline, CDR1 is SQVTM and CDR2 is ANQGSEA. The clonotype was recovered from a female donor with multiple sclerosis, enrolled in a pregnancy study. V is TRBV29-1 and J is TRBJ2-3; D gene ambiguous. Sequenced here: peripheral blood, sampled after pregnancy. The CDR3, as DNA: TGCAGCGTCGCGTACCTCACAGATACGCAGTATTTT. Protein product: CSVAYLTDTQYF.